This T cell receptor beta chain is from a study of Ad26.COV2.S vaccination and SARS-CoV-2 variants. Notes on the study in general: Vaccine recipients surpassed placebo recipients in spike-specific TCR breadth. In TCR breadth and depth analyses, total T cell responses may have been underestimated.

Some clones are missing from TCRdb's copy, which holds only in-frame ones; the method was immunoSEQ multiplex PCR. The sample includes approximately 400,000 clones, approximately 90% of them seen just once. To note about this clone: The antigen is unknown.

The germline gives CDR1 SGHAT, CDR2 FQNNGV. The CDR3 covers 11 residues. Trimming pared 3 bases from V and 12 bases from J, leaving 8 bases between. The starting material was peripheral blood, obtained after recovery from COVID-19. This receptor was obtained from a human donor who had recovered from COVID-19. The gene calls are TRBV11-2 and TRBJ2-2; D unresolved. The CDR3 coding sequence is TGTGCCAGCAGCTTGGGCCCGCAGCTGTTTTTT. Translation gives CASSLGPQLFF.